A single sample gave rise to the 4 T cell receptor beta chains below, sequenced in a study of T cells in tuberculosis listed by TCRdb under 2018. The method was the immunoSEQ multiplex PCR assay. TCRdb obtained this table from immuneACCESS and retained in-frame rearrangements with V and J assigned. These tables miss some clones; where compared with another copy, unresolved V genes account for less than half of the shortfall, and the remainder is unexplained. The table for this sample lists about 20,000 clones; over 75% of them were counted only once. The top ten clonotypes cover about 15% of the sample. Sequencing was done on a sample of PBMCs. The receptors shown here come from a donor aged 10-29 years with latent tuberculosis or without tuberculosis infection.

The chain has TRBV19 and TRBJ2-1; 9 bases align to TRBD2. Germline trimming cut 3 bases from V and 0 bases from J; bases unmatched to any gene: 9. Germline CDR1 is LNHDA and CDR2 is SQIVND (reference sequence). The CDR3 spans 18 residues. CDR3 bases: TGTGCCAGTAGTATCTTGGCTAGCGGGGTTGGCTCCTACAATGAGCAGTTCTTC. It is translated as CASSILASGVGSYNEQFF.

This clone was found once. One junction end disagrees with the germline gene, perhaps due to a read error. The V and J genes are TRBV30 and TRBJ1-1; tentatively, D is TRBD1 (5 bases). Germline assignment: CDR1 GTSNPN and CDR2 SVGIG (reference sequence). The CDR3 length is 12 residues. CDR3 nucleotides: TGTGCTTCAGGGTATAGGAACCCTGAAGCTTTCTTT. Translating gives CASGYRNPEAFF.

CDR3 DNA: TGCGCCAGCGGTGACTTCCAAGAGACCCAGTACTTC. Translating gives CASGDFQETQYF. The rearrangement joins TRBV5-1 to TRBJ2-5; D remains ambiguous. The V gene's germline CDR1 is SGHRS and CDR2 YFSETQ. The ends were cut back, 7 bases at V and 1 base at J, with 8 bases in the middle. There are 12 residues in the CDR3.

The rearrangement uses TRBV7-8 and TRBJ1-1; 7 bases agree with TRBD1. The CDR3 length is 14 residues. Unmatched junction bases numbered 4, after V lost 5 bases and J lost 1 base. Germline CDR1 and CDR2: SGHVS and FQNEAQ. The CDR3 protein is CASSIWDRNTEAFF. The CDR3 nucleotides read TGTGCCAGCAGCATATGGGACAGGAACACTGAAGCTTTCTTT.